Listed below are T cell receptor beta chains from one sample, sequenced in a study of blood T cells in healthy people across ages. TCRdb independently ran MiXCR on the 5' RACE reads; one entry per CDR3 protein. The sample comprises around 1,800,000 distinct CDR3 sequences, approximately 40% of which are singletons, and 20% to 25% rests with the top ten. Sequenced: blood. The receptors derive from a human donor in good health. CDR3s include the opening cysteine and the closing phenylalanine or tryptophan. Each record gives: CDR3 DNA, CDR3 protein, clone size, V gene, D gene, J gene. The D gene is left open where the match is weak. Size is stated for part of the rows, as once, few or many counts, or as a class when the clone is expanded.

CDR3 DNA: TGTGCCAACAGCCCCGGACTAGCGGGGGGTGAGCAGTTCTTC; CDR3 protein: CANSPGLAGGEQFF; clone size: .; V gene: TRBV11-3; D gene: TRBD2; J gene: TRBJ2-1
CDR3 DNA: TGTGCCAGCAGTTACAAGGTACAGCCCCAGCATTTT; CDR3 protein: CASSYKVQPQHF; clone size: .; V gene: TRBV6-6; D gene: .; J gene: TRBJ1-5
CDR3 DNA: TGCAGTGCCGATGACGGGAGCAGCACAGATACGCAGTATTTT; CDR3 protein: CSADDGSSTDTQYF; clone size: few; V gene: TRBV20-1; D gene: .; J gene: TRBJ2-3
CDR3 DNA: TGTGCCACCAAAGAGAGAAGGGCGGACACTAACTATGGCTACACCTTC; CDR3 protein: CATKERRADTNYGYTF; clone size: .; V gene: TRBV6-2/TRBV6-3; D gene: .; J gene: TRBJ1-2
CDR3 DNA: TGCGCCAGCAGCAATCTATGGACTAGCGGGGGGGTAAATGAGCAGTTCTTC; CDR3 protein: CASSNLWTSGGVNEQFF; clone size: .; V gene: TRBV5-1; D gene: TRBD2; J gene: TRBJ2-1
CDR3 DNA: TGTGCCAGCAGCATCGATCAGGGAAGCTGGTATGGCTACACCTTC; CDR3 protein: CASSIDQGSWYGYTF; clone size: .; V gene: TRBV7-2; D gene: .; J gene: TRBJ1-2
CDR3 DNA: TGCGCCAGCAGGGCACAAGGGGCCTACAATGAGCAGTTCTTC; CDR3 protein: CASRAQGAYNEQFF; clone size: .; V gene: TRBV5-1; D gene: .; J gene: TRBJ2-1
CDR3 DNA: TGTGCCAGCAGCGTAGCCCTGGAAGAGAGGCCCACTGGGGCCAACGTCCTGACTTTC; CDR3 protein: CASSVALEERPTGANVLTF; clone size: .; V gene: TRBV9; D gene: .; J gene: TRBJ2-6
CDR3 DNA: TGTGCCAGCAGCATCTCCGGGACCTACGAGCAGTACTTC; CDR3 protein: CASSISGTYEQYF; clone size: .; V gene: TRBV13; D gene: .; J gene: TRBJ2-7
CDR3 DNA: TGTGCCAGCAGTTTTGTATACACTGAAGCTTTCTTT; CDR3 protein: CASSFVYTEAFF; clone size: few; V gene: TRBV28; D gene: .; J gene: TRBJ1-1
CDR3 DNA: TGCGCCAGCAGCCAGGTTATGGTCGGACTAGCGGGTAACGAGCAGTACTTC; CDR3 protein: CASSQVMVGLAGNEQYF; clone size: once; V gene: TRBV4-3; D gene: TRBD2; J gene: TRBJ2-7
CDR3 DNA: TGTGCCAGCAGCTACTCGACCCGTCCTGGGGCCAACGTCCTGACTTTC; CDR3 protein: CASSYSTRPGANVLTF; clone size: few; V gene: TRBV11-3; D gene: .; J gene: TRBJ2-6
CDR3 DNA: TGTGCCACAAAGAGCGGGGATAACAATGAGCAGTTCTTC; CDR3 protein: CATKSGDNNEQFF; clone size: few; V gene: TRBV24-1; D gene: TRBD2; J gene: TRBJ2-1
CDR3 DNA: TGTGCCAGCAGTGGGGGTTGGGGGACTGAATCAGATACGCAGTATTTT; CDR3 protein: CASSGGWGTESDTQYF; clone size: many; V gene: TRBV12-3/TRBV12-4; D gene: .; J gene: TRBJ2-3
CDR3 DNA: TGCAGTGCTAGTGAGGCGGAATCTAGCACAGATACGCAGTATTTT; CDR3 protein: CSASEAESSTDTQYF; clone size: .; V gene: TRBV20-1; D gene: .; J gene: TRBJ2-3
CDR3 DNA: TGTGCCAGCAGTCCACAACCGGCGTCGAGATACAATGAGCAGTTCTTC; CDR3 protein: CASSPQPASRYNEQFF; clone size: few; V gene: TRBV6-4; D gene: .; J gene: TRBJ2-1
CDR3 DNA: TGCAGTGCGTCCGTATCGGGGGGTTCCTACAATGAGCAGTTCTTC; CDR3 protein: CSASVSGGSYNEQFF; clone size: few; V gene: TRBV20-1; D gene: TRBD2; J gene: TRBJ2-1
CDR3 DNA: TGTGCCAGCAGCTTAGATGGAGCGTCTAACACAGATACGCAGTATTTT; CDR3 protein: CASSLDGASNTDTQYF; clone size: .; V gene: TRBV7-2; D gene: .; J gene: TRBJ2-3
CDR3 DNA: TGTGCCAGCAGCCAAAATGTATTTAGGGCGACCTCCTACAATGAGCAGTTCTTC; CDR3 protein: CASSQNVFRATSYNEQFF; clone size: once; V gene: TRBV3-1; D gene: .; J gene: TRBJ2-1
CDR3 DNA: TGTGCCAGCAGCGACACCGGGACCGCATACGAGCAGTACTTC; CDR3 protein: CASSDTGTAYEQYF; clone size: .; V gene: TRBV7-8; D gene: .; J gene: TRBJ2-7
CDR3 DNA: TGTGCCAGCAATAATATGGAGGGGGCGCGGGGCCACACCTTC; CDR3 protein: CASNNMEGARGHTF; clone size: .; V gene: TRBV7-2; D gene: TRBD1; J gene: TRBJ1-2
CDR3 DNA: TGTGCCAGCAGCTTAGATTTCCCCGGGGCTGGGGCCAACGTCCTGACTTTC; CDR3 protein: CASSLDFPGAGANVLTF; clone size: once; V gene: TRBV11-2; D gene: .; J gene: TRBJ2-6
CDR3 DNA: TGCAGCGCACCGGGTTTGGGGCCGCTGAACACTGAAGCTTTCTTT; CDR3 protein: CSAPGLGPLNTEAFF; clone size: .; V gene: TRBV29-1; D gene: .; J gene: TRBJ1-1
CDR3 DNA: TGCAGTGCTAGAGAGGCGGGACAGGGGCCCTATGGCTACACCTTC; CDR3 protein: CSAREAGQGPYGYTF; clone size: .; V gene: TRBV20-1; D gene: TRBD1; J gene: TRBJ1-2
CDR3 DNA: TGCAGTGCGGGCGAAGCGGGGGGTTGGACAGATACGCAGTATTTT; CDR3 protein: CSAGEAGGWTDTQYF; clone size: few; V gene: TRBV20-1; D gene: TRBD2; J gene: TRBJ2-3
CDR3 DNA: TGTGCCAGCAGCACCGGGACAGGGGGCATTGACAAAAACATTCAGTACTTC; CDR3 protein: CASSTGTGGIDKNIQYF; clone size: .; V gene: TRBV7-2; D gene: TRBD1; J gene: TRBJ2-4
CDR3 DNA: TGTGCCAGCTTGGAGGGGACTCCTAATGAAAAACTGTTTTTT; CDR3 protein: CASLEGTPNEKLFF; clone size: .; V gene: TRBV25-1; D gene: .; J gene: TRBJ1-4
CDR3 DNA: TGTGCCAGCAGCAGGGACAGGTCCGCTTACGAGCAGTACTTC; CDR3 protein: CASSRDRSAYEQYF; clone size: few; V gene: TRBV7-2; D gene: TRBD1; J gene: TRBJ2-7
CDR3 DNA: TGTGCCAGCCCACCACGGACAGGATACACCGGGGAGCTGTTTTTT; CDR3 protein: CASPPRTGYTGELFF; clone size: .; V gene: TRBV18; D gene: TRBD1; J gene: TRBJ2-2
CDR3 DNA: TGTGCCAGCAGCCCCCCCCATATTGAAGCTTTCTTT; CDR3 protein: CASSPPHIEAFF; clone size: .; V gene: TRBV7-9; D gene: .; J gene: TRBJ1-1
CDR3 DNA: TGTGCCAGCAGTTACTCGATCGGGCTAGCGGCAGATACGCAGTATTTT; CDR3 protein: CASSYSIGLAADTQYF; clone size: .; V gene: TRBV6-6; D gene: TRBD2; J gene: TRBJ2-3
CDR3 DNA: TGCAGTGCTTCAGGGGGGGTCACTGAAGCTTTCTTT; CDR3 protein: CSASGGVTEAFF; clone size: .; V gene: TRBV20-1; D gene: TRBD1; J gene: TRBJ1-1
CDR3 DNA: TGTGCCAGCACCCCGATACAGGGGTTCGGTGAGCAGTTCTTC; CDR3 protein: CASTPIQGFGEQFF; clone size: .; V gene: TRBV9; D gene: TRBD1; J gene: TRBJ2-1
CDR3 DNA: TGTGCCAGCAGCCCCCGTTTTGGAGTGAGAAACTATGGCTACACCTTC; CDR3 protein: CASSPRFGVRNYGYTF; clone size: once; V gene: TRBV7-2; D gene: .; J gene: TRBJ1-2
CDR3 DNA: TGCAGCGTCGACGACGTTAAAGGACAGGAAGAGACCCAGTACTTC; CDR3 protein: CSVDDVKGQEETQYF; clone size: .; V gene: TRBV29-1; D gene: TRBD1; J gene: TRBJ2-5
CDR3 DNA: TGCGCCAGCAGTTCCCCTTTCGGGACAGGAAACACAGATACGCAGTATTTT; CDR3 protein: CASSSPFGTGNTDTQYF; clone size: few; V gene: TRBV5-1; D gene: TRBD1; J gene: TRBJ2-3
CDR3 DNA: TGCAGCGTTGTCGTATCTGGTTCGGCCTACGAGCAGTACTTC; CDR3 protein: CSVVVSGSAYEQYF; clone size: many; V gene: TRBV29-1; D gene: .; J gene: TRBJ2-7
CDR3 DNA: TGTGCCAGCAGTCACAGGGGCCCCAGCTCCTACGAGCAGTACTTC; CDR3 protein: CASSHRGPSSYEQYF; clone size: few; V gene: TRBV27; D gene: TRBD1; J gene: TRBJ2-7
CDR3 DNA: TGCACCAGCAGCCAAGATCTGGACAGGGGGCGCGAGCAGTACTTC; CDR3 protein: CTSSQDLDRGREQYF; clone size: .; V gene: TRBV4-3; D gene: TRBD1; J gene: TRBJ2-7
CDR3 DNA: TGTGCCAGCAGCCAAGGGGGACAGGGGTACTACAATGAGCAGTTCTTC; CDR3 protein: CASSQGGQGYYNEQFF; clone size: .; V gene: TRBV4-2; D gene: TRBD1; J gene: TRBJ2-1
CDR3 DNA: TGTGCCAGCAGCCTAGATTTATGGGGAAGGGACACAGATACGCAGTATTTT; CDR3 protein: CASSLDLWGRDTDTQYF; clone size: .; V gene: TRBV11-2; D gene: .; J gene: TRBJ2-3
CDR3 DNA: TGCAGTGCTACGGTAGGCGTACCCTACGAGCAGTACTTC; CDR3 protein: CSATVGVPYEQYF; clone size: few; V gene: TRBV20-1; D gene: .; J gene: TRBJ2-7
CDR3 DNA: TGTGCCAGCTCCCGGGACAGGGAACTCGAGCAGTACTTC; CDR3 protein: CASSRDRELEQYF; clone size: .; V gene: TRBV18; D gene: TRBD1; J gene: TRBJ2-7
CDR3 DNA: TGCGCCAGCAGCCAAGATCCTAGGGAGAATGAGCAGTTCTTC; CDR3 protein: CASSQDPRENEQFF; clone size: few; V gene: TRBV4-3; D gene: .; J gene: TRBJ2-1
CDR3 DNA: TGTGCCAGCAGCCACAGGGAGCGGGACTACGAGCAGTACTTC; CDR3 protein: CASSHRERDYEQYF; clone size: .; V gene: TRBV7-9; D gene: .; J gene: TRBJ2-7
CDR3 DNA: TGTGCCAGCAGCTCCCGACCGAGGGCAGATACGCAGTATTTT; CDR3 protein: CASSSRPRADTQYF; clone size: .; V gene: TRBV7-2; D gene: .; J gene: TRBJ2-3
CDR3 DNA: TGCAGTGCTAGGTTCCAGGGTGGGGTTCAGCCCCAGCATTTT; CDR3 protein: CSARFQGGVQPQHF; clone size: few; V gene: TRBV20-1; D gene: .; J gene: TRBJ1-5
CDR3 DNA: TGTGCCAGCAGTTTGGGACGCATCGGAATCACTGGAGCTTTCTTT; CDR3 protein: CASSLGRIGITGAFF; clone size: .; V gene: TRBV11-2; D gene: .; J gene: TRBJ1-1
CDR3 DNA: TGCAGCGCCCAAAACTCCGGGACACCGTATGGCTACACCTTC; CDR3 protein: CSAQNSGTPYGYTF; clone size: .; V gene: TRBV29-1; D gene: .; J gene: TRBJ1-2
CDR3 DNA: TGTGCCAGCAGCCCGATCCTACAGGGGGATCAGCCCCAGCATTTT; CDR3 protein: CASSPILQGDQPQHF; clone size: .; V gene: TRBV5-5; D gene: TRBD1; J gene: TRBJ1-5
CDR3 DNA: TGTGCCAGCAGCCCCCGTGGAGGGTCCTTCTCCTACGAGCAGTACTTC; CDR3 protein: CASSPRGGSFSYEQYF; clone size: .; V gene: TRBV7-2; D gene: .; J gene: TRBJ2-7
CDR3 DNA: TGTACCAGCAGCTTTGAACCTCAAGAGACCCAGTACTTC; CDR3 protein: CTSSFEPQETQYF; clone size: .; V gene: TRBV7-2; D gene: .; J gene: TRBJ2-5
CDR3 DNA: TGTGCCAGCAGTGAATACCGTTTGAACACTGAAGCTTTCTTT; CDR3 protein: CASSEYRLNTEAFF; clone size: .; V gene: TRBV6-1; D gene: .; J gene: TRBJ1-1